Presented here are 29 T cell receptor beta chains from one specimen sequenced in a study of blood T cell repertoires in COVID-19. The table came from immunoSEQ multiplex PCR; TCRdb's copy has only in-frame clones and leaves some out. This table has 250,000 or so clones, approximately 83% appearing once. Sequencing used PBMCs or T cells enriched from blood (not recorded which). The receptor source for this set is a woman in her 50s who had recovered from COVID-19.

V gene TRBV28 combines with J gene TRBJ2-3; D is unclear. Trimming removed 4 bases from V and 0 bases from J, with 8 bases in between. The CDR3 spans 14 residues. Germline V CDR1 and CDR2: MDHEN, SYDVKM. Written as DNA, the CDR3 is TGTGCCAGCAGTTCCCCGGGTAGCACAGATACGCAGTATTTT. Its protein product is CASSSPGSTDTQYF.

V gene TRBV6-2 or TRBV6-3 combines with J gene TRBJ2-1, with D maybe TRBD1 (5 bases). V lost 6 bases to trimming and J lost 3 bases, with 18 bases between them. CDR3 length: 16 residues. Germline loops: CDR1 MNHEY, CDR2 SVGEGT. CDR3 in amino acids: CASSPKGEIGYNEQFF. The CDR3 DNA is TGTGCCAGCAGCCCTAAAGGGGAAATAGGCTACAATGAGCAGTTCTTC.

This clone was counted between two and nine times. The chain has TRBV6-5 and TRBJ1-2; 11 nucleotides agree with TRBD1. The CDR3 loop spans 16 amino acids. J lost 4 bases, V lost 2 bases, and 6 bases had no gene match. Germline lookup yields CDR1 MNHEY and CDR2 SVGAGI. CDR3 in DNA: TGTGCCAGCAGTTACCTTCGGACAGGGGGCGGCTATGGCTACACCTTC. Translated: CASSYLRTGGGYGYTF.

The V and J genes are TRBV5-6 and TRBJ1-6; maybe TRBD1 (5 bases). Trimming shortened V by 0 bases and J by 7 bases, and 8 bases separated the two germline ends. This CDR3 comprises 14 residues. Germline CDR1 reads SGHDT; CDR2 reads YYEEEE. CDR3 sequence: CASSLDRSNSPLHF. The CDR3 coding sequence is TGTGCCAGCAGCTTGGACAGGTCAAATTCACCCCTCCACTTT.

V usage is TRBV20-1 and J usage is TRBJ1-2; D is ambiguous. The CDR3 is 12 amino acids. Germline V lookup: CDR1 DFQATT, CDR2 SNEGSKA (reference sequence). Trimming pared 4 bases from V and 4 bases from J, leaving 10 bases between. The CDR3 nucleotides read TGCAGTGCTAATGAGGGCCCCTATGGCTACACCTTC. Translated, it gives CSANEGPYGYTF.

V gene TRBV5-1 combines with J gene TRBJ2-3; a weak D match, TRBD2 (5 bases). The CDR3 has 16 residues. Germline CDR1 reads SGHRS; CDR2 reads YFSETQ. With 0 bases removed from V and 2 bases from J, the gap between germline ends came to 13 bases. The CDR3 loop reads CASSLGMTGNTDTQYF. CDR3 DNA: TGCGCCAGCAGCTTGGGTATGACGGGGAACACAGATACGCAGTATTTT.

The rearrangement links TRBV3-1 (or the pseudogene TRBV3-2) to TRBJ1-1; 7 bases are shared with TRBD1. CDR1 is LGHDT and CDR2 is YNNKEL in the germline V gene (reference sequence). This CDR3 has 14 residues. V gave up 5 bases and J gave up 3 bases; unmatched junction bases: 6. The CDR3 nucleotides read TGTGCCAGCAGCTCCCAACAGGGGTACACTGAAGCTTTCTTT. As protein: CASSSQQGYTEAFF.

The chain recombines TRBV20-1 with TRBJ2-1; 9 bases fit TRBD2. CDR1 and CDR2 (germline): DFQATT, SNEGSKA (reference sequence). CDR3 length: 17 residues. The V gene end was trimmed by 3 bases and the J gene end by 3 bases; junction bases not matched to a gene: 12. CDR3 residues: CSASGLGREGLYNEQFF. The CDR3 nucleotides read TGCAGTGCTAGTGGCCTTGGGCGGGAGGGCCTCTACAATGAGCAGTTCTTC.

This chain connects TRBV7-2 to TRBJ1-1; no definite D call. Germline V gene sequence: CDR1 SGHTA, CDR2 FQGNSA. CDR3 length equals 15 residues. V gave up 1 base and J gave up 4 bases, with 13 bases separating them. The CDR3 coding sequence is TGTGCCAGCAGCTTAGGGTACGGGAGGAGCACTGAAGCTTTCTTT. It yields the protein CASSLGYGRSTEAFF.

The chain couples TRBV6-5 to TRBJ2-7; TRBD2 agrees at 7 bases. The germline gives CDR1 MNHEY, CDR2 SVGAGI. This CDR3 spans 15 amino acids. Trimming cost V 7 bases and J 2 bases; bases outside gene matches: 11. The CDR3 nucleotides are TGTGCCAGCACGCCGGGAGGAGGGGATGCCTACGAGCAGTACTTC. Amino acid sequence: CASTPGGGDAYEQYF.

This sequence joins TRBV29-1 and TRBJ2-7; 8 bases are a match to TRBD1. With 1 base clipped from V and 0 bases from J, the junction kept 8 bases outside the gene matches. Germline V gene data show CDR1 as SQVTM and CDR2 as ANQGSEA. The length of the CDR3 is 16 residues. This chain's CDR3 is CSVEGARTGSSYEQYF. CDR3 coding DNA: TGCAGCGTTGAAGGGGCAAGGACAGGGAGCTCCTACGAGCAGTACTTC.

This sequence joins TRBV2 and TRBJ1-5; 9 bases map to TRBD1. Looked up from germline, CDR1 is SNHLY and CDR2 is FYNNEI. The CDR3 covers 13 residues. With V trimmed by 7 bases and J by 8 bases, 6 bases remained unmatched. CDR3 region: CASTGDRDKPQHF. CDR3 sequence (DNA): TGTGCCAGCACCGGGGACAGGGATAAGCCCCAGCATTTT.

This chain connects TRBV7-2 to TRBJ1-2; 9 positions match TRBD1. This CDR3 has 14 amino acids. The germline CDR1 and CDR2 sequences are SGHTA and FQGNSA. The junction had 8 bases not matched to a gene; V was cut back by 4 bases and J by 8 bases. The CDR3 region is CASSSGTGLGGYTF. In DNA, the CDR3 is TGTGCCAGCAGCTCAGGGACAGGGCTCGGCGGCTACACCTTC. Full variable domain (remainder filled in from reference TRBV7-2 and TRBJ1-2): GAGVSQSPSNKVTEKGKDVELRCDPISGHTALYWYRQSLGQGLEFLIYFQGNSAPDKSGLPSDRFSAERTGGSVSTLTIQRTQQEDSAVYLCASSSGTGLGGYTFGSGTRLTVV.

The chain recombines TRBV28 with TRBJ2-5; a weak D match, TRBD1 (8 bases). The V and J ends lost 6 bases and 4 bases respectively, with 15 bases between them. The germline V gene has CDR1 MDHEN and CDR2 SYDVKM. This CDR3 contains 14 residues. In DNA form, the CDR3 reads TGTGCCAGCAGGATTACAGGGGGGGGAGAGACCCAGTACTTC. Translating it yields CASRITGGGETQYF. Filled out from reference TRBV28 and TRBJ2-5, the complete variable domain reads DVKVTQSSRYLVKRTGEKVFLECVQDMDHENMFWYRQDPGLGLRLIYFSYDVKMKEKGDIPEGYSVSREKKERFSLILESASTNQTSMYLCASRITGGGETQYFGPGTRLLVL.

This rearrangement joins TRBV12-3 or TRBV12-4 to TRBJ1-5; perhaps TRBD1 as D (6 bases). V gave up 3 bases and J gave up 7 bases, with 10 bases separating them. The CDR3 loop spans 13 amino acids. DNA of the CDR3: TGTGCCAGCAGTTTCGGGGGGGGCCAGCCCCAGCATTTT. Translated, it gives CASSFGGGQPQHF.

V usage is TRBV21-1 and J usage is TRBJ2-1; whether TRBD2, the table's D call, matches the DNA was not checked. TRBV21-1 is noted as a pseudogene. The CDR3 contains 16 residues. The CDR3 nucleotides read TGTGCCAGCAGCAAAGCTAGCGGGTGCTCCTACAATGAGCAGTTCTTC. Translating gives CASSKASGCSYNEQFF.

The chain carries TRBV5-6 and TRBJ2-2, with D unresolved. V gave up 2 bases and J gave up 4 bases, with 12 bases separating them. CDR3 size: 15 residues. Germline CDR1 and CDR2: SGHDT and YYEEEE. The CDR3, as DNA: TGTGCCAGCAGCTTCTCCTTCCTACTCACCGGGGAGCTGTTTTTT. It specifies CASSFSFLLTGELFF.

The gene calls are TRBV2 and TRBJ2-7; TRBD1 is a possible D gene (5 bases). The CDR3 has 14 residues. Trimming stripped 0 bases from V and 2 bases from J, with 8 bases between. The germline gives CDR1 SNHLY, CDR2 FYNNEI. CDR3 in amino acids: CASSEARVPYEQYF. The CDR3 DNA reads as TGTGCCAGCAGTGAAGCCAGGGTTCCCTACGAGCAGTACTTC.

Written as DNA, the CDR3 is TGTGCCAGCAGCCAAAAGGAGGCCTACGAGCAGTACTTC. It encodes CASSQKEAYEQYF. The chain combines TRBV4-2 with TRBJ2-7; D perhaps matches TRBD2 (5 bases). This CDR3 has 13 residues. Germline CDR1 and CDR2: LGHNA and YNFKEQ. Trimming shortened V by 2 bases and J by 2 bases, and 7 bases separated the two germline ends.

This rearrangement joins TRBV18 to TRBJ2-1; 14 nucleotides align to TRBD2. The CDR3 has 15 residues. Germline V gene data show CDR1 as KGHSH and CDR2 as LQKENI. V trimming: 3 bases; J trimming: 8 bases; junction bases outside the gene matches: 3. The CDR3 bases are TGTGCCAGCTCACCTGAGACTAGCGGGGGGGATGAGCAGTTCTTC. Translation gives CASSPETSGGDEQFF. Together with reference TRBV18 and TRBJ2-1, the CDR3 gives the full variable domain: NAGVMQNPRHLVRRRGQEARLRCSPMKGHSHVYWYRQLPEEGLKFMVYLQKENIIDESGMPKERFSAEFPKEGPSILRIQQVVRGDSAAYFCASSPETSGGDEQFFGPGTRLTVL.

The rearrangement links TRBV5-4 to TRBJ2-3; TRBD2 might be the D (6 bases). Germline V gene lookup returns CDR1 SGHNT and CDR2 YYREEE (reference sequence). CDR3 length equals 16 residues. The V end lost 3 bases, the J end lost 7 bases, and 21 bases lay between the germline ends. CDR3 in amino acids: CASSSPLANETYTQYF. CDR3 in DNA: TGTGCCAGCAGCTCCCCTCTAGCGAACGAAACCTATACGCAGTATTTT.

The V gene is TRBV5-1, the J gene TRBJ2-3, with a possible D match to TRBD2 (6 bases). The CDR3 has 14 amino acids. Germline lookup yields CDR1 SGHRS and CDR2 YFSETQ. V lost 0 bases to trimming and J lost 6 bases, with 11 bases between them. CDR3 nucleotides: TGCGCCAGCAGCTTGGCGGGAGCGAGTGATACGCAGTATTTT. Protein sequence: CASSLAGASDTQYF.

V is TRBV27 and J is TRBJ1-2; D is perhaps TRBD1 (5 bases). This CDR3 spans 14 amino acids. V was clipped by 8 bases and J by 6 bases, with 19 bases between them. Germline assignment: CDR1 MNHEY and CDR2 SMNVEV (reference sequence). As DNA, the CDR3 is TGTGCCAGCCGCAGTTGGGAGGAGGGGCATGGCTACACCTTC. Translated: CASRSWEEGHGYTF.

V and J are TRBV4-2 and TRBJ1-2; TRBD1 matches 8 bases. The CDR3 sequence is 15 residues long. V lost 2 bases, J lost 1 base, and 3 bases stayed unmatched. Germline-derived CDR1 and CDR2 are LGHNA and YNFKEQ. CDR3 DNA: TGTGCCAGCAGCCAAACCACAGGGGGTAACTATGGCTACACCTTC. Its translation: CASSQTTGGNYGYTF.

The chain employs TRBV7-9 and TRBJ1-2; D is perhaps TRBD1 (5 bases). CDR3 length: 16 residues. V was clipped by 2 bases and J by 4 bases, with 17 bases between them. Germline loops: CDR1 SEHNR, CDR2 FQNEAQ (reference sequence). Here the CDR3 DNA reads TGTGCCAGCAGCTTATCCGGGGGGATTCGTGGCTATGGCTACACCTTC. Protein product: CASSLSGGIRGYGYTF.

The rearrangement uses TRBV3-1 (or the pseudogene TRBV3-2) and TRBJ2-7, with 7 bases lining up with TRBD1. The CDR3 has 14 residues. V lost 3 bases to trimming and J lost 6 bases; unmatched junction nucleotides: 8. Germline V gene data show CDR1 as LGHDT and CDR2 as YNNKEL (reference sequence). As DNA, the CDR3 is TGTGCCAGCAGCCAGCGACAGGGACGGGGCGAGCAGTACTTC. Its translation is CASSQRQGRGEQYF.

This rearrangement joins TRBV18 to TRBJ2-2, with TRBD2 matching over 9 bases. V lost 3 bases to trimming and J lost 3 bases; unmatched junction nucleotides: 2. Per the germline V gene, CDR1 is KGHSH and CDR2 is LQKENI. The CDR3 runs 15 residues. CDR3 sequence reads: CASSPAGGYTGELFF. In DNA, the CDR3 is TGTGCCAGCTCACCGGCGGGAGGGTACACCGGGGAGCTGTTTTTT.

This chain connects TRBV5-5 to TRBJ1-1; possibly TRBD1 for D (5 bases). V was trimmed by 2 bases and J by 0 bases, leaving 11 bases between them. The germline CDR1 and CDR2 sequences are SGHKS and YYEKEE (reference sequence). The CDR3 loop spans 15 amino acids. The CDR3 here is CASSLLGLLNTEAFF. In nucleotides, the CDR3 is TGTGCCAGCAGCTTACTGGGACTCCTGAACACTGAAGCTTTCTTT. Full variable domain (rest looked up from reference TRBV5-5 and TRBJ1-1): DAGVTQSPTHLIKTRGQQVTLRCSPISGHKSVSWYQQVLGQGPQFIFQYYEKEERGRGNFPDRFSARQFPNYSSELNVNALLLGDSALYLCASSLLGLLNTEAFFGQGTRLTVV.

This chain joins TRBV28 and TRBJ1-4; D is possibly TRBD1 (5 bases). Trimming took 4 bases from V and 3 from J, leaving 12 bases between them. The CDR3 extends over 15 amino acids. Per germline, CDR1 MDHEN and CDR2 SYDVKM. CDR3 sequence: CASSSRGGANEKLFF. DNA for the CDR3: TGTGCCAGCAGTTCAAGGGGAGGGGCTAATGAAAAACTGTTTTTT. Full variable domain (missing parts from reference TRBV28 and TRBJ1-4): DVKVTQSSRYLVKRTGEKVFLECVQDMDHENMFWYRQDPGLGLRLIYFSYDVKMKEKGDIPEGYSVSREKKERFSLILESASTNQTSMYLCASSSRGGANEKLFFGSGTQLSVL.